This is a list of T cell receptor beta chains from one sample in a study of T-cell reconstitution after alpha-beta-depleted transplantation in children. One entry per CDR3 protein results from TCRdb running MiXCR on the PCR reads. The sample includes 480,000 or so distinct CDR3 sequences, roughly a tenth of them seen just once. Source: PBMCs, taken before TCRalphabeta/CD19-depleted stem cell transplant. Source of these receptors: a child aged 2 to 15 with inherited bone marrow failure, due to receive a stem cell transplant. CDR3s include the opening cysteine and the closing phenylalanine or tryptophan. The D gene is left open where the match is weak. Size tells how often a clone was seen (once, few, many) or the class of an expanded clone, and some rows leave it out.

j_call v_call clone_size d_call cdr3_nt cdr3_aa
TRBJ2-2 TRBV29-1 many NA TGCAGCGTTGATCTAGGCCCAACCGGGGAGCTGTTTTTT CSVDLGPTGELFF
TRBJ2-1 TRBV29-1 NA TRBD1 TGCAGCGTTGAAGATCTTCTAGGACAGGGGGAGGATGAGCAGTTCTTC CSVEDLLGQGEDEQFF
TRBJ2-3 TRBV5-6 NA NA TGTGCCAGCAGCTTCGGGGGAACTAGCACAGATACGCAGTATTTT CASSFGGTSTDTQYF
TRBJ2-3 TRBV12-3/TRBV12-4 many TRBD2 TGTGCCAGCAGTTTTGGTAGCGGGTTAGATACGCAGTATTTT CASSFGSGLDTQYF
TRBJ2-1 TRBV7-2 NA NA TGTGCCAGCAGCTTATCCCTCAGCGGATACTCCTACAATGAGCAGTTCTTC CASSLSLSGYSYNEQFF
TRBJ2-5 TRBV4-1 many NA TGCGCCAGCAGCCAAGCGCAAGGAGAAGAGACCCAGTACTTC CASSQAQGEETQYF
TRBJ2-7 TRBV20-1 many NA TGCAGTGCTAGAGATCCCCTGCAGGAGAGCTCCTACGAGCAGTACTTC CSARDPLQESSYEQYF
TRBJ1-2 TRBV15 many NA TGTGCCACCAGCAGAGAAACAGCGTCTAACTATGGCTACACCTTC CATSRETASNYGYTF
TRBJ2-7 TRBV12-3/TRBV12-4 many NA TGTGCCAGCAGTTTGGGCCTCCCCCAGCAGTACTTC CASSLGLPQQYF
TRBJ2-7 TRBV12-3/TRBV12-4 many NA TGTGCCAGCAGCCCGAGGAAGGGCGGGGACGAGCAGTACTTC CASSPRKGGDEQYF